Below, 20 T cell receptor beta chains from the same sample are listed, as sequenced in a study of blood T cell repertoires in COVID-19 (dated by TCRdb to 2020 to 2022). The library was produced with the immunoSEQ multiplex PCR assay. This is the immuneACCESS table as TCRdb keeps it, with only in-frame sequences that have V and J called. A part of the clones is gone; compared with another copy, unresolved V genes explain less than half, and the rest is unexplained. Here the sample has about 520,000 clones; approximately 85% occur a single time. 3% to 3.5% of the sample is taken by the ten largest. Specimen: peripheral blood. The receptors come from a human donor in a cohort sampled during active COVID-19.

The chain combines TRBV30 with TRBJ2-6, with a tentative D call TRBD2 (5 bases). Germline V lookup: CDR1 GTSNPN, CDR2 SVGIG (reference sequence). V dropped 4 bases and J dropped 12 bases, with 10 bases sitting between them. The CDR3 runs to 11 residues. The CDR3: CAWNKRVVLTF. The CDR3 DNA reads TGTGCCTGGAATAAGAGGGTCGTCCTGACTTTC.

This clone was seen only once. This chain joins TRBV19 and TRBJ1-5, with 7 nucleotides matching TRBD1. J was trimmed by 0 bases and V by 5 bases; bases with no gene match: 13. The CDR3 sequence is 18 residues long. Germline V gives CDR1 LNHDA, CDR2 SQIVND (reference sequence). The CDR3: CASSLSRDRYYSNQPQHF. In DNA, the CDR3 is TGTGCCAGTAGTCTATCCCGGGACAGATATTATAGCAATCAGCCCCAGCATTTT.

This chain uses TRBV7-2 with TRBJ2-3, with a weak D call TRBD2 (6 bases). The CDR3 covers 16 residues. CDR1 is SGHTA and CDR2 is FQGNSA in the germline V gene. Trimming removed 2 bases from V and 2 bases from J, with 14 bases in between. In nucleotides, the CDR3 is TGTGCCAGCAGCTTATCGGGCGGGATGAACACAGATACGCAGTATTTT. It is translated as CASSLSGGMNTDTQYF.

The gene calls are TRBV19 and TRBJ1-5; 7 nucleotides align to TRBD1. The V and J ends lost 3 bases and 1 base, in that order; junction bases with no gene match: 6. This CDR3 region has 16 residues. Germline V lookup: CDR1 LNHDA, CDR2 SQIVND (reference sequence). CDR3 bases: TGTGCCAGTAGTATCCGACAGGGTCGCAGCAATCAGCCCCAGCATTTT. This translates into CASSIRQGRSNQPQHF.

This chain uses TRBV24-1 with TRBJ1-2; 7 nucleotides align to TRBD1. CDR1 and CDR2 (germline): KGHDR, SFDVKD. The CDR3 has 15 residues. J gave up 11 bases and V 6 bases, and 17 bases lay outside the gene matches. The CDR3 nucleotides are TGTGCCACCAGTTCCAGCCGCCAGGGCCCCAGGGGGTACACCTTC. Amino acids: CATSSSRQGPRGYTF.

The chain recombines TRBV6-5 with TRBJ2-1; D ambiguous. Trimming took 0 bases from V and 8 from J, leaving 11 bases between them. Germline CDR1 reads MNHEY; CDR2 reads SVGAGI. The CDR3 totals 14 residues. In DNA form, the CDR3 reads TGTGCCAGCAGTTACTCCCCCCCCCGGGATGAGCAGTTCTTC. Translating it yields CASSYSPPRDEQFF.

This clone was picked up one time. The chain combines TRBV20-1 with TRBJ2-3, with unresolved D. The CDR3 consists of 15 residues. The V end lost 3 bases, the J end lost 4 bases, and 17 bases lay between the germline ends. The germline CDR1 and CDR2 sequences are DFQATT and SNEGSKA (reference sequence). For the CDR3, the DNA is TGCAGTGCTAGTCCGAGAGAGAGTCGGGCAGATACGCAGTATTTT. This translates into CSASPRESRADTQYF.

This CDR3 reads CASSLQGRVNYGYTF. CDR3 coding DNA: TGTGCCAGCAGCTTACAGGGGAGAGTTAACTATGGCTACACCTTC. V and J are TRBV5-8 and TRBJ1-2; TRBD1 matches 7 bases. The trim removed 2 bases at V and 1 base at J, leaving 5 bases unmatched. In germline, CDR1 is SGHTS, CDR2 YDEGEE. This CDR3 region has 15 residues.

This clone came up a few times. This chain connects TRBV19 to TRBJ1-4, with 7 bases identical to TRBD1. Germline trimming cut 4 bases from V and 5 bases from J; bases unmatched to any gene: 7. CDR3 length equals 15 residues. Germline CDR1 is LNHDA and CDR2 is SQIVND (reference sequence). The CDR3: CASSTGGQPNEKLFF. The CDR3 nucleotides read TGTGCCAGTAGTACAGGGGGACAGCCGAATGAAAAACTGTTTTTT.

In regard to this clone: One end of the junction does not line up with germline, which may come from a read error. V and J are TRBV2 and TRBJ2-1; 7 bases line up with TRBD2. The CDR3 length is 11 residues. From germline, CDR1 is SNHLY and CDR2 FYNNEI. The CDR3 DNA reads TGTGCCAGCAGTGAATTTGGACTAGGGGTCTTC. Its translation is CASSEFGLGVF.

The J gene is TRBJ2-7, the V gene TRBV7-6; a weak D match, TRBD1 (5 bases). V lost 6 bases, J lost 2 bases, and 17 bases lay in between. Germline values: CDR1 SGHVS, CDR2 FNYEAQ. CDR3 size: 15 residues. The CDR3 sequence: CASSPIGQGPYEQYF. CDR3 nucleotide sequence: TGTGCCAGCAGTCCGATCGGGCAGGGCCCCTACGAGCAGTACTTC. The whole variable domain, remainder taken from reference TRBV7-6 and TRBJ2-7, is GAGVSQSPRYKVTKRGQDVALRCDPISGHVSLYWYRQALGQGPEFLTYFNYEAQQDKSGLPNDRFSAERPEGSISTLTIQRTEQRDSAMYRCASSPIGQGPYEQYFGPGTRLTVT.

The genes are TRBV6-2 or TRBV6-3 and TRBJ2-7; maybe TRBD1 (6 bases). The CDR3 has 14 amino acids. The germline V and J ends were trimmed by 6 bases and 1 base, with 13 bases remaining between them. Germline CDR1 is MNHEY and CDR2 is SVGEGT. The CDR3, as DNA: TGTGCCAGCAGCCACCGACAGGCATCCTACGAGCAGTACTTC. This gives the protein CASSHRQASYEQYF.

The chain employs TRBV15 and TRBJ2-2; 7 positions match TRBD1. There are 16 residues in the CDR3. After removal of 0 bases from V and 0 bases from J, the junction contained 1 base not matched to a gene. CDR1 LNHNV and CDR2 YYDKDF come from the germline V gene (reference sequence). The CDR3 DNA follows: TGTGCCACCAGCAGAGAGGACAGGTCGAACACCGGGGAGCTGTTTTTT. Amino acid sequence: CATSREDRSNTGELFF.

The chain couples TRBV19 to TRBJ2-1; 8 nucleotides agree with TRBD2. This CDR3 spans 17 amino acids. CDR1 is LNHDA and CDR2 is SQIVND in the germline V gene (reference sequence). The V segment lost 3 bases and the J segment 7 bases; nucleotides outside the gene matches: 14. In nucleotides, the CDR3 is TGTGCCAGTAGTATTCGGAGACGGGGGGGGCAGGGAAATGAGCAGTTCTTC. The encoded protein is CASSIRRRGGQGNEQFF.

This chain connects TRBV10-1 to TRBJ2-7, with D uncertain. This CDR3 spans 17 amino acids. Germline loops: CDR1 WNHNN, CDR2 SYGVQD (reference sequence). V was pared by 1 base and J by 3 bases, with 19 bases between. CDR3 coding DNA: TGCGCCAGCAGTGAGTTCCAGGTGTTGCAGACAATCTACGAGCAGTACTTC. Protein: CASSEFQVLQTIYEQYF.

V usage is TRBV6-2 or TRBV6-3 and J usage is TRBJ2-5, with 8 bases matching TRBD1. From germline, CDR1 is MNHEY and CDR2 SVGEGT. With V trimmed by 5 bases and J by 1 base, 3 bases remained unmatched. The CDR3 sequence is 14 residues long. The CDR3 DNA follows: TGTGCCAGCAGTCGTACAGGGGGCCAAGAGACCCAGTACTTC. Translated: CASSRTGGQETQYF.

The chain has TRBV11-2 and TRBJ2-5, with 8 nucleotides matching TRBD2. V lost 1 base, J lost 2 bases, and 15 bases stayed unmatched. The CDR3 runs to 19 residues. Germline lookup yields CDR1 SGHAT and CDR2 FQNNGV. This chain's CDR3 is CASSLVSSGYILSQETQYF. For the CDR3, the DNA is TGTGCCAGCAGCTTAGTGTCTAGCGGGTATATCCTTTCTCAAGAGACCCAGTACTTC.

In this sample, this clone turned up a few times. An end of the junction differs from the germline gene, which may be a read error. The chain combines TRBV7-7 with TRBJ2-2; possible D gene TRBD2, 5 bases. CDR1 is SSHAT and CDR2 is FNYEAQ in the germline V gene (reference sequence). CDR3 length: 17 amino acids. The DNA of the CDR3 is TGTGCTAGCAGCTCGCTAGCTCAAGGGTCGGTCACCGGGGAGCTGTTTTTT. It codes for CASSSLAQGSVTGELFF.

The chain is built from TRBV27 and TRBJ2-2; D might be TRBD2 (5 bases). Germline assignment: CDR1 MNHEY and CDR2 SMNVEV (reference sequence). The V and J ends lost 8 bases and 5 bases respectively, with 9 bases between them. The CDR3 length is 12 residues. CDR3: CASRRGTGELFF. The CDR3 DNA is TGTGCCAGCCGTCGGGGAACCGGGGAGCTGTTTTTT.

This clone was detected once. The DNA for the CDR3 is TGTGCCTGGATGGAGCTGACTAACTATGGCTACACCTTC. Amino acids: CAWMELTNYGYTF. The chain joins TRBV30 to TRBJ1-2; D gene unclear. From germline, CDR1 is GTSNPN and CDR2 SVGIG (reference sequence). The CDR3 consists of 13 residues. V was clipped by 4 bases and J by 0 bases, with 9 bases between them. Full variable domain (rest looked up from reference TRBV30 and TRBJ1-2): SQTIHQWPATLVQPVGSPLSLECTVEGTSNPNLYWYRQAAGRGLQLLFYSVGIGQISSEVPQNLSASRPQDRQFILSSKKLLLSDSGFYLCAWMELTNYGYTFGSGTRLTVV.